This T cell receptor (beta chain) was captured in a study of response to subunit inactivated influenza vaccine. TCRdb redid the calling of the RT-PCR reads with MiXCR, one entry per CDR3 protein. Of more than 500,000 distinct CDR3 sequences listed, about 11% are singletons. This clonotype has more than one count but fewer than ten. A further study also used this sample, focusing on T cells expressing NK-cell markers. That work contributes: UMI-tagged 5'RACE template switching yielded the TCR beta cDNA. The leading position in the CD3+CD56-NKG2C+ fraction of several donors also went to these clonotypes.

This sequence was found in a man between 50 and 59 years old who received an inactivated influenza vaccine. Sample: PBMCs from blood, taken on the day of vaccination.

The CDR3 bases are TGCGCCAGCAGCCAAGTCGGGAGTACAGATACGCAGTATTTT. Amino acid sequence: CASSQVGSTDTQYF. This chain links TRBV4-1 with TRBJ2-3, with D perhaps TRBD2 (6 bases). The V and J ends lost 1 base and 3 bases respectively, with 8 bases between them. This CDR3 comprises 14 residues. The V gene's germline CDR1 is MGHRA and CDR2 YSYEKL.